The 27 T cell receptor beta chains below were found in one sample sequenced in a study of T cells in women clearing cervical HPV infection. Measured with immunoSEQ multiplex PCR; TCRdb has only the in-frame clones, and not every one. This sample contains tens of thousands of clones. What was sequenced was blood buffy coat. The receptor set was obtained from a woman between 18 and 70 years old with a cervical HPV16 infection that either progressed to CIN3+ or cleared (not recorded which).

Points on this clone: The CDR3 extends 3 residues past the end of the read, so its final part is completed from the germline J gene. V usage is TRBV29-1 and J usage is TRBJ2-2; tentative D call: TRBD1 (6 bases). The CDR3 totals 14 residues. The germline V and J ends were trimmed by 6 bases and 0 bases, with 11 bases remaining between them. Germline loops: CDR1 SQVTM, CDR2 ANQGSEA. The CDR3 reads CSVVTGPNTGELFF. The CDR3 DNA, read in part, is TGCAGCGTCGTCACAGGGCCGAACACCGGGGAG.

Regarding this clone: The read is 3 residues too short to cover the CDR3 end, so that end is filled in from the germline J gene. J is TRBJ1-6 and V is TRBV11-1; D is uncertain. Germline lookup yields CDR1 SGHAT and CDR2 FQDESV (reference sequence). Trimming took off 1 base at V and 9 bases at J, with 13 bases between the two ends. CDR3 length equals 15 residues. The CDR3 is CASSLEGTAFSPLHF. The CDR3 DNA, read in part, is TGTGCCAGCAGCTTAGAGGGTACCGCGTTTTCACCC.

Regarding this clone: Coverage ceases 3 residues before the CDR3 finishes, and the germline J gene fills in the end. The rearrangement joins TRBV30 to TRBJ2-6; TRBD2 is a possible D gene (6 bases). Trimming stripped 4 bases from V and 3 bases from J, with 16 bases between. Germline assignment: CDR1 GTSNPN and CDR2 SVGIG (reference sequence). The CDR3 has 16 residues. The part of the CDR3 DNA that was read is TGTGCCTGGAAGCGGGTCGGGCTCTTTGGGGCCAACGTC. This codes for CAWKRVGLFGANV. The entire CDR3 reads CAWKRVGLFGANVLTF.

About this clone itself: The read terminates 3 residues before the CDR3 end, so the remaining end is supplied by the germline J gene. This chain joins TRBV11-2 and TRBJ1-4; possible D gene TRBD1, 5 bases. The length of the CDR3 is 14 residues. Germline CDR1 SGHAT, CDR2 FQNNGV. CDR3 loop: CASRTGQRDSPLFF. CDR3 DNA (partial): TGTGCCAGCAGGACCGGACAAAGGGATTCACCA.

CDR3 residues: CASSAEDRVSDEQYF. The DNA read from the CDR3 is TGTGCCAGCAGTGCAGAGGACAGGGTGTCCGACGAG. This sequence joins TRBV2 and TRBJ2-7, with 8 bases aligning to TRBD1. The read terminates 3 residues ahead of where the CDR3 ends, so the germline J gene completes it. V lost 4 bases, J lost 5 bases, and 10 bases stayed unmatched. The germline V gene has CDR1 SNHLY and CDR2 FYNNEI. The CDR3 runs to 15 residues.

Turning to this clone: The sequence runs out 3 residues before the end of the CDR3; the remainder is reconstructed from the germline J gene. V usage is TRBV5-4 and J usage is TRBJ1-2; tentative D call: TRBD1 (6 bases). Trimming took 4 bases from V and 3 from J, leaving 16 bases between them. The germline V gene has CDR1 SGHNT and CDR2 YYREEE (reference sequence). The CDR3 totals 15 residues. Incomplete CDR3 DNA: TGTGCCAGCAGCCACATTAGGGCAGGGGACTATGGC. Translated: CASSHIRAGDYG. From start to end, the CDR3 is CASSHIRAGDYGYTF. Supplemented by reference TRBV5-4 and TRBJ1-2, the full variable domain reads ETGVTQSPTHLIKTRGQQVTLRCSSQSGHNTVSWYQQALGQGPQFIFQYYREEENGRGNFPPRFSGLQFPNYSSELNVNALELDDSALYLCASSHIRAGDYGYTFGSGTRLTVV.

Notes on this clone: The junction shows a germline mismatch at one end, possibly a read error. The CDR3 extends 3 residues past the end of the read, so its final part is completed from the germline J gene. Other nucleotide sequences from this sample produce the same CDR3. The chain recombines TRBV2 with TRBJ1-3; 7 bases are a match to TRBD1. The length of the CDR3 is 13 residues. The germline gives CDR1 SNHLY, CDR2 FYNNEI. The covered CDR3 bases are TGTGCCAGCAGAACAGGGGTAGGAAACACT. Amino acid sequence: CASRTGVGNT. Given in full, the CDR3 is CASRTGVGNTIYF.

With respect to this clone: The CDR3 end is not reached by the read, which stops 3 residues before it; the germline J gene fills it in. V is TRBV5-1 and J is TRBJ1-3; D not resolved. The germline V and J ends were trimmed by 3 bases and 0 bases, with 10 bases remaining between them. Per the germline V gene, CDR1 is SGHRS and CDR2 is YFSETQ. There are 15 residues in the CDR3. Here the CDR3 reads CASSSSVISGNTIYF. The CDR3 bases that were read are TGCGCCAGCAGCTCCTCAGTGATCTCTGGAAACACC. The full variable domain, completed using reference TRBV5-1 and TRBJ1-3, is KAGVTQTPRYLIKTRGQQVTLSCSPISGHRSVSWYQQTPGQGLQFLFEYFSETQRNKGNFPGRFSGRQFSNSRSEMNVSTLELGDSALYLCASSSSVISGNTIYFGEGSWLTVV.

The chain's CDR3 is CASSSSTDTQYF. CDR3 DNA (partial): TGTGCCAGCAGCTCGAGCACAGATACG. V gene TRBV11-2 combines with J gene TRBJ2-3, with D uncertain. The CDR3 end is not reached by the read, which stops 3 residues before it; the germline J gene fills it in. This CDR3 has 12 amino acids. Per the germline V gene, CDR1 is SGHAT and CDR2 is FQNNGV. With 4 bases removed from V and 0 bases from J, the gap between germline ends came to 2 bases. Together with reference TRBV11-2 and TRBJ2-3, the CDR3 gives the full variable domain: EAGVAQSPRYKIIEKRQSVAFWCNPISGHATLYWYQQILGQGPKLLIQFQNNGVVDDSQLPKDRFSAERLKGVDSTLKIQPAKLEDSAVYLCASSSSTDTQYFGPGTRLTVL.

In regard to this clone: The sequence runs out 3 residues before the end of the CDR3; the remainder is reconstructed from the germline J gene. V is TRBV30 and J is TRBJ2-5; TRBD2 aligns across 13 bases. Germline values: CDR1 GTSNPN, CDR2 SVGIG (reference sequence). This CDR3 region has 16 residues. After removal of 0 bases from V and 5 bases from J, the junction contained 6 bases not matched to a gene. The covered CDR3 bases are TGTGCCTGGAGTGTAACTAGCGGGGGGGCCGGGGAGACC. Residues: CAWSVTSGGAGET. The CDR3 in its entirety is CAWSVTSGGAGETQYF.

CDR3 residues: CASSLVPGTGELFF. The CDR3 DNA, read in part, is TGCGCCAGCAGCTTGGTGCCGGGTACCGGGGAG. V is TRBV5-1 and J is TRBJ2-2; D is uncertain. The CDR3 goes on 3 residues after the read ends, and that part is filled in from the germline J gene. CDR3 size: 14 residues. Germline V gene sequence: CDR1 SGHRS, CDR2 YFSETQ. V was shortened by 0 bases and J by 5 bases, with 8 bases between the two germline ends.

Details on this clone: The read terminates 3 residues ahead of where the CDR3 ends, so the germline J gene completes it. The V and J genes are TRBV7-9 and TRBJ2-5; D remains unclear. V was cut by 5 bases and J by 5 bases, with 15 bases left in between. The CDR3 loop spans 14 amino acids. Germline V gene data show CDR1 as SEHNR and CDR2 as FQNEAQ (reference sequence). The sequenced CDR3 bases are TGTGCCAGCAGCCTCACCCTCTCGCGGGAGACC. Translation: CASSLTLSRET. From start to end, the CDR3 is CASSLTLSRETQYF.

CDR3 residues: CASSPQRGGAYNEQFF. The DNA read from the CDR3 is TGTGCCAGCAGTCCCCAGCGGGGAGGCGCCTACAATGAG. The chain joins TRBV28 to TRBJ2-1, with 7 bases aligning to TRBD2. Coverage ceases 3 residues before the CDR3 finishes, and the germline J gene fills in the end. V gave up 5 bases and J gave up 2 bases; unmatched junction bases: 9. The length of the CDR3 is 16 residues. Germline CDR1 is MDHEN and CDR2 is SYDVKM.

Note on this clone: The read ends 3 residues early relative to the CDR3; the germline J gene fills the gap. The V and J genes are TRBV5-1 and TRBJ2-7; perhaps D is TRBD1 or TRBD2 (6 bases each). The V end was cut by 7 bases, the J end by 6 bases, with 23 bases between. The CDR3 contains 15 residues. CDR1 and CDR2 from the germline V gene are SGHRS and YFSETQ. The sequenced part of the CDR3 DNA is TGCGCCAGCGACCCGCGGCGGGACAACTTCGCCGAG. It yields the protein CASDPRRDNFAE. The entire CDR3 is CASDPRRDNFAEQYF.

Worth noting for this clone: Coverage ceases 3 residues before the CDR3 finishes, and the germline J gene fills in the end. The J gene is TRBJ1-3, the V gene TRBV7-2; a possible D gene is TRBD1 (5 bases). The CDR3 runs 14 residues. Trimming stripped 5 bases from V and 1 base from J, with 9 bases between. CDR1 is SGHTA, CDR2 FQGNSA, per germline. CDR3 sequence: CASSTQGSGNTIYF. The sequenced CDR3 bases are TGTGCCAGCAGCACCCAGGGTTCTGGAAACACC.

With regard to this clone: Sequencing ends 3 residues short of the CDR3 end; the germline J gene provides the rest. The J gene is TRBJ2-1, the V gene TRBV20-1; 15 positions agree with TRBD2. Germline CDR1 and CDR2: DFQATT and SNEGSKA (reference sequence). V lost 6 bases, J lost 3 bases, and 6 bases stayed unmatched. CDR3 length: 16 residues. The covered CDR3 bases are TGCAGTGCGAGGACTAGCGGGGGGGCCTTCTACAATGAG. Translating gives CSARTSGGAFYNE. The CDR3, in full, reads CSARTSGGAFYNEQFF.

In regard to this clone: The read ends 3 residues before the CDR3 terminus; that terminus is restored from the germline J gene. This rearrangement joins TRBV24-1 to TRBJ2-3, with 9 bases fitting TRBD1. CDR3 length: 15 amino acids. Germline-derived CDR1 and CDR2 are KGHDR and SFDVKD. The J segment lost 5 bases and the V segment lost 5 bases, leaving 7 bases of the junction unmatched. CDR3 sequence: CATSVPGQGKDTQYF. CDR3 bases read: TGTGCCACCAGTGTTCCGGGACAGGGTAAAGATACG.

On this clone itself: The read comes to an end 3 residues before the CDR3 does, leaving the germline J gene to fill in the end. The chain joins TRBV7-9 to TRBJ2-3; D ambiguous. The germline V gene encodes CDR1 SEHNR and CDR2 FQNEAQ (reference sequence). The CDR3 has 13 amino acids. The V end lost 4 bases, the J end lost 6 bases, and 11 bases lay between the germline ends. The CDR3 DNA, read in part, is TGTGCCAGCAGCTCCCCCCTTTCCGATACG. Its translation is CASSSPLSDT. In full, the CDR3 is CASSSPLSDTQYF.

Incomplete CDR3 DNA: TGTGCCAGCAGCCTACTCGGGGGGTCCACTGAA. Its protein product is CASSLLGGSTE. The complete CDR3 sequence is CASSLLGGSTEAFF. J is TRBJ1-1 and V is TRBV6-2 or TRBV6-3, with a weak D call TRBD1 (5 bases). The CDR3 extends 3 residues past the end of the read, so its final part is completed from the germline J gene. V was clipped by 6 bases and J by 4 bases, with 15 bases between them. This CDR3 is 14 amino acids long. Germline V gene lookup returns CDR1 MNHEY and CDR2 SVGEGT.

For this clone: The CDR3 is cut off 3 residues early in the read; its end comes from the germline J gene. This chain uses TRBV7-2 with TRBJ1-5; possible D gene TRBD1, 5 bases. CDR3 length: 13 residues. Between the trimmed V and J ends, which lost 5 bases and 7 bases, there was a span of 12 bases. Germline-derived CDR1 and CDR2 are SGHTA and FQGNSA. The DNA read from the CDR3 is TGTGCCAGCAGCGCTACAGGTGGCCAGCCC. Translation gives CASSATGGQP. In full, the CDR3 reads CASSATGGQPQHF.

A word on this clone: The read halts 3 residues ahead of the CDR3 end, with the missing end drawn from the germline J gene. The chain uses TRBV2 and TRBJ2-2, with D perhaps TRBD1 (6 bases). CDR1 and CDR2 (germline): SNHLY, FYNNEI. There are 17 residues in the CDR3. CDR3 bases read: TGTGCCAGCAGTGAAGACAGGGTGTCTATTGGGGCCAACGTG. It is translated as CASSEDRVSIGANV. The full CDR3 is CASSEDRVSIGANVLFF.

Comment on this clone: The read ends 3 residues early relative to the CDR3; the germline J gene fills the gap. The rearrangement links TRBV29-1 to TRBJ2-5; D might be TRBD2 (5 bases). From germline, CDR1 is SQVTM and CDR2 ANQGSEA. V gave up 7 bases and J gave up 2 bases, with 8 bases separating them. The CDR3 has 11 amino acids. The CDR3 is CSAEGQETQYF. CDR3 DNA (partial): TGCAGCGCCGAGGGTCAAGAGACC.

Comment on this clone: The read gets to within 3 residues of the CDR3 end, and the germline J gene fills in the rest. The gene calls are TRBV7-6 and TRBJ1-1; possibly TRBD1 for D (6 bases). The V gene's germline CDR1 is SGHVS and CDR2 FNYEAQ. CDR3 length equals 15 residues. The V gene lost 6 bases and the J gene lost 3 bases, with 17 bases spanning the gap. The CDR3 here is CASSRPGGRDTEAFF. Partial CDR3 DNA: TGTGCCAGCAGTCGACCGGGGGGCCGGGACACTGAA.

Of note for this clone: The read terminates 3 residues before the CDR3 end, so the remaining end is supplied by the germline J gene. This chain connects TRBV5-3 to TRBJ1-2; D is uncertain. TRBV5-3 is designated an ORF whose function remains uncertain. V lost 0 bases, J lost 6 bases, and 24 bases lay in between. This CDR3 comprises 18 residues. CDR3 region: CARSLAGGRAKGPDGYTF. The DNA read from the CDR3 is TGTGCCAGAAGCTTGGCCGGTGGAAGGGCCAAGGGCCCAGATGGC.

A note on this clone: The sequence runs out 3 residues before the end of the CDR3; the remainder is reconstructed from the germline J gene. The rearrangement joins TRBV2 to TRBJ1-5; 9 bases fit TRBD1. CDR3 length: 17 amino acids. The junction had 11 bases not matched to a gene; V was cut back by 4 bases and J by 4 bases. Germline V gives CDR1 SNHLY, CDR2 FYNNEI. Incomplete CDR3 DNA: TGTGCCAGCAGTGGCGGTGGTGTTGGACAGGGGAATCAGCCC. Translating it yields CASSGGGVGQGNQP. The CDR3, in full, reads CASSGGGVGQGNQPQHF.

To note about this clone: The read comes to an end 3 residues before the CDR3 does, leaving the germline J gene to fill in the end. The chain recombines TRBV18 with TRBJ2-4; TRBD1 agrees at 7 bases. Germline CDR1 reads KGHSH; CDR2 reads LQKENI. This CDR3 region has 13 residues. The sequenced part of the CDR3 DNA is TGTGCCAGCTCACCACAGGGGGCAGAAGGT. It encodes CASSPQGAEG. Given in full, the CDR3 is CASSPQGAEGQYF.

Of note for this clone: With the read ending 3 residues before the CDR3 end, the germline J gene is used to fill in that end. The gene calls are TRBV20-1 and TRBJ2-1; 10 bases align to TRBD2. This CDR3 is built from 13 residues. The germline V gene encodes CDR1 DFQATT and CDR2 SNEGSKA (reference sequence). V was pared by 3 bases and J by 9 bases, with 5 bases of the junction left unmatched. CDR3 loop: CSARPLAGVEQFF. The sequenced CDR3 bases are TGCAGTGCTAGGCCCCTAGCGGGAGTTGAG.